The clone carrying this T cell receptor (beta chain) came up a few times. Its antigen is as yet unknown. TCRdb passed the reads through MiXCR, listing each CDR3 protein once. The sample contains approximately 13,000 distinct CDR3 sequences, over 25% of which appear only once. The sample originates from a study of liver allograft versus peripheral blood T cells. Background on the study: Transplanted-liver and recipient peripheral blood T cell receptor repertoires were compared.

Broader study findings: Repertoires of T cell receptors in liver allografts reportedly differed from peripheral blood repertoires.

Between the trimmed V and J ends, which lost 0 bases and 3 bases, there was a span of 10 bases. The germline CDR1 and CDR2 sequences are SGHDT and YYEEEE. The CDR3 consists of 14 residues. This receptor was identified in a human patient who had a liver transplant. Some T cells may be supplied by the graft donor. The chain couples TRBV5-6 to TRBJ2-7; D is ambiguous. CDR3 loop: CASSLEGRHYEQYF. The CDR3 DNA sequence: TGTGCCAGCAGCTTGGAAGGACGGCACTACGAGCAGTACTTC. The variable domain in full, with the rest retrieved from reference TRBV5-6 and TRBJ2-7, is DAGVTQSPTHLIKTRGQQVTLRCSPKSGHDTVSWYQQALGQGPQFIFQYYEEEERQRGNFPDRFSGHQFPNYSSELNVNALLLGDSALYLCASSLEGRHYEQYFGPGTRLTVT.